This TCR beta chain comes out of a study of CD8 T cells in ankylosing spondylitis. Trimming took off 4 bases at V and 3 bases at J, with 18 bases between the two ends. Germline V lookup: CDR1 MNHEY, CDR2 SVGEGT. CDR3 length: 16 residues. For this clonotype: Its specificity is unknown.

5'-RACE, quantitative and with molecular barcodes, yielded the TCR beta libraries. TCRdb re-called the 5' RACE reads through MiXCR, storing one row per CDR3 protein. The sample lists 650,000 to 800,000 distinct CDR3 sequences, about 20% seen once, with 15% to 20% in the top ten. General study findings and limits: Significantly higher representation of disease-linked clones was reported for matched ankylosing spondylitis synovial fluid. Ankylosing spondylitis blood appeared to be characterized by a TCR beta motif of eight or nine highly homologous variants. Disease-linked clones displayed a CD8+ phenotype and appeared relatively rarely in peripheral blood.

Sequencing used blood, either unsorted or a sorted T cell fraction (not recorded which). The V gene is TRBV6-2 or TRBV6-3, the J gene TRBJ2-5; D possibly corresponds to TRBD2 (6 bases). The clonotype originates from a male donor with ankylosing spondylitis. The CDR3 DNA is TGTGCCAGCAGTTTCGCCCCAGGGAGGAACAAAGAGACCCAGTACTTC. Translating it yields CASSFAPGRNKETQYF.